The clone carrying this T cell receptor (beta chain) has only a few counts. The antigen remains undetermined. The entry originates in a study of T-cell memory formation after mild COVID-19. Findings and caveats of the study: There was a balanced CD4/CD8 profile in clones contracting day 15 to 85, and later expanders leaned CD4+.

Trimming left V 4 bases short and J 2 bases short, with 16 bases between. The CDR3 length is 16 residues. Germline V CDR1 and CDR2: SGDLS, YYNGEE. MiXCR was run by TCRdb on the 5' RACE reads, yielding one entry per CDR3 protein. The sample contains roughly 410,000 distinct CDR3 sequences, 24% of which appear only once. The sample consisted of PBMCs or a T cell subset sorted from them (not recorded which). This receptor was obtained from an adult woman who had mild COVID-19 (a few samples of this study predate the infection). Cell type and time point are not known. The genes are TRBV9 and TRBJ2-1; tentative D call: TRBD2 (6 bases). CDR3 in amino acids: CASSRANGGPYNEQFF. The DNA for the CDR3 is TGTGCCAGCAGCCGTGCCAACGGGGGACCCTACAATGAGCAGTTCTTC.